This T cell receptor (beta chain) was documented in a study of graft-versus-host responses after intestinal transplantation (dated by TCRdb to the early 2020s). In terms of the full investigation: Multivisceral, liver-intestinal, or isolated intestinal transplants were received by the recipients. All recipients received anti-thymocyte globulin induction followed by maintenance tacrolimus and steroids for around three years. Bulk TCR-beta CDR3 sequencing was used to track graft-versus-host and host-versus-graft alloreactive T cell clones in the graft, circulation and bone marrow after intestinal transplantation. To identify alloreactive clones, pre-transplant mixed lymphocyte reaction products were sequenced and then compared with unstimulated pre-transplant donor and recipient T cells. The cohort enrolled approximately 24 intestinal transplant recipients, one of whom was a retransplant, and a few patients without pretransplant specimens were excluded. A peak of at least 4% donor T cells among recipient peripheral blood mononuclear cells was the definition used for donor T cell macrochimerism. Samples from a few later patients were sequenced in-house on an Illumina MiSeq with MiXCR processing rather than by the commercial service.

Dithiothreitol, EDTA incubations and collagenase D digestion were used to isolate intraepithelial and lamina propria lymphocytes from graft specimens. Bulk TCR-beta sequencing was performed on serial intestinal graft biopsy specimens collected as late as 600 days after transplant. Of note for this clone: Its cognate antigen has yet to be identified. One base away there is no much larger clone; base qualities are not given.

Library construction relied on the immunoSEQ multiplex PCR assay. For most patients, genomic DNA was subjected to high-throughput TCR-beta CDR3 sequencing by Adaptive Biotechnologies. Per the original workflow: Adaptive's ImmunoSEQ software supplied the TCR sequencing data for about 18 patients, while MiXCR and VDJtools were used to process three other patients. CDR3 nucleotide sequences shared between donor and recipient were removed because the origin of such sequences could not be assigned. Alloreactive clones required at least 2-fold expansion over unstimulated cells and minimum CFSE-low frequency of 0.002% (template counts) or 0.001% (read counts). A clone was considered mappable if detected in the sequenced pre-transplant spleen, lymph node, or MLR CFSE-low populations of the donor or recipient. Cumulative frequency of alloreactive clones was calculated as a percentage of all sequences weighted by copy number. The clones in this table, taken by TCRdb from immuneACCESS, are in-frame only. Not every clone is retained; where verified, under half of the shortfall comes from an unresolved V gene, and the cause of the rest is unknown. V and J calls and clone size are copied from that table; D and trimming were computed from the DNA. In this sample the table shows 29,000 or so clones, 80% of which occur a single time. The top ten clonotypes cover just over 3% of the sample.

What the work shows at the level of the full study, not this receptor alone: Early after transplant, peak levels of circulating GvH clones were found to be associated with declines in HvG clones. The relatively low number and heterogeneity of intestinal transplant patients limited the conclusions. GvH clones were detected in recipient bone marrow, and some appeared earlier in ileal mucosa or blood, consistent with an intestinal mucosal origin. In the allografts of patients with donor T cell macrochimerism, GvH to HvG T cell clonal ratios were high.

The receptor's source is a human patient who received an intestinal transplant, so some T cells may come from the graft donor. This specimen consisted of ileum tissue, obtained 98 days after intestinal transplantation.

At the DNA level, the sequence is TGTGCCAGCAGTTACTCGATTGGGGGTCAGCCCCAGCATTTT. It translates to CASSYSIGGQPQHF. The V and J genes are TRBV6-5 and TRBJ1-5, and possibly TRBD1, on 5 matching bases. At the junction V is shortened by 0 bases and J by 6 bases, with 9 bases in between. Taken from the germline V gene, the CDR1 and CDR2 loops are MNHEY and SVGAGI. The CDR3 contains 14 residues, cysteine and phenylalanine counted. The sequence is cut down to CDR3 DNA, 42 bases in frame from base 1.